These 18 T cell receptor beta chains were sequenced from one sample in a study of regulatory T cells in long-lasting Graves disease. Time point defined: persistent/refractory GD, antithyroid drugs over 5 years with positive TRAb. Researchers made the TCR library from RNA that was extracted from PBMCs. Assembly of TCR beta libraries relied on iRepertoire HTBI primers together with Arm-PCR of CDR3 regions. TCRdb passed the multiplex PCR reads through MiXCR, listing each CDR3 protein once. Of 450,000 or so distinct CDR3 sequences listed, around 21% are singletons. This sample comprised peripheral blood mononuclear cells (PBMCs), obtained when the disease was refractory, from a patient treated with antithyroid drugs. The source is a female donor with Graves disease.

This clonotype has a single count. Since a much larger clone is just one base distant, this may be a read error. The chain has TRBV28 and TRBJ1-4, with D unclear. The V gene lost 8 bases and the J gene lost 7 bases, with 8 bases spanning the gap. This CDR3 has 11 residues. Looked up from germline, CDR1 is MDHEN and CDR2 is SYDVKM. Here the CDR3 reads CASGIGEKLFF. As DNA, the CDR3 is TGTGCCAGCGGAATAGGTGAAAAACTGTTTTTT.

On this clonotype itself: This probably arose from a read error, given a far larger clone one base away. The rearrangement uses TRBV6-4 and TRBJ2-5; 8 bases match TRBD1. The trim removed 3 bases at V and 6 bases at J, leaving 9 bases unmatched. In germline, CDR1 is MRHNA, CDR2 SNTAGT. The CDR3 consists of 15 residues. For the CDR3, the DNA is TGTGCCAGCAGTGATGGGACAGGCCGCCGGCAGACCCAGTACTTC. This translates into CASSDGTGRRQTQYF.

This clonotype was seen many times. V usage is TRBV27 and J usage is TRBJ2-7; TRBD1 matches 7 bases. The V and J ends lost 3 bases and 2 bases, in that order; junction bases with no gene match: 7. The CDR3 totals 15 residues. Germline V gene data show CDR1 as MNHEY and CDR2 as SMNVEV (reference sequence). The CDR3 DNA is TGTGCCAGCAGTTTTACCTGGGACAGTACCTACGAGCAGTACTTC. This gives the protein CASSFTWDSTYEQYF.

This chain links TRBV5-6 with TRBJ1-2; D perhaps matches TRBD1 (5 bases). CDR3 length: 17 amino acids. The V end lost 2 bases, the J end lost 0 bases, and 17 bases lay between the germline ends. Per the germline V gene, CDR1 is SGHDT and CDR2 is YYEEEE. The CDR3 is CASSFDSPELSNYGYTF. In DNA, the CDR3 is TGTGCCAGCAGCTTTGACAGCCCAGAGCTTTCTAACTATGGCTACACCTTC.

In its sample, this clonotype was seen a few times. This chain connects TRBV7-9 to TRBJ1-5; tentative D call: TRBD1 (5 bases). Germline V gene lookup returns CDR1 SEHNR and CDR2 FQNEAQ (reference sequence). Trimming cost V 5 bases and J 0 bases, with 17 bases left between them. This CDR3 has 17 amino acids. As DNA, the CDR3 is TGTGCCAGCAGCCCGGACACTCGACTTGATAGCAATCAGCCCCAGCATTTT. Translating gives CASSPDTRLDSNQPQHF.

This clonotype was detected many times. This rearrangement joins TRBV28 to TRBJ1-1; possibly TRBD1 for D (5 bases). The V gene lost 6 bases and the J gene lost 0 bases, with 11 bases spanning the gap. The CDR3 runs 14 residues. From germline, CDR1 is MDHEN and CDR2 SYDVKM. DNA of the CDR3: TGTGCCAGCAGGACAGTGGGTATGAACACTGAAGCTTTCTTT. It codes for CASRTVGMNTEAFF.

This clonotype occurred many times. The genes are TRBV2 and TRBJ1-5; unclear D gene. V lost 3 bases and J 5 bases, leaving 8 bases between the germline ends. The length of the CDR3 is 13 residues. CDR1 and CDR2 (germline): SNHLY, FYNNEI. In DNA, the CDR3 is TGTGCCAGCAGTGACGTTCGGGATCAGCCCCAGCATTTT. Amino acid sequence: CASSDVRDQPQHF.

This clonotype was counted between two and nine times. The CDR3 is CASSPTSRWETQYF. The CDR3 region has the DNA TGTGCCAGCAGTCCGACTAGCCGTTGGGAGACCCAGTACTTC. The chain uses TRBV27 and TRBJ2-5, with 7 nucleotides matching TRBD2. This CDR3 spans 14 amino acids. Germline V gives CDR1 MNHEY, CDR2 SMNVEV (reference sequence). After removal of 5 bases from V and 5 bases from J, the junction contained 8 bases not matched to a gene.

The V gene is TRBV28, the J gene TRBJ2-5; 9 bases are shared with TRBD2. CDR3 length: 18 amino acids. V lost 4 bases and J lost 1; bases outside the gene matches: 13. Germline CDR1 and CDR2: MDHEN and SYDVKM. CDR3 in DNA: TGTGCCAGCAGTTCCCCGACTAGCGGAGGGGGGGCCCAAGAGACCCAGTACTTC. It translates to CASSSPTSGGGAQETQYF.

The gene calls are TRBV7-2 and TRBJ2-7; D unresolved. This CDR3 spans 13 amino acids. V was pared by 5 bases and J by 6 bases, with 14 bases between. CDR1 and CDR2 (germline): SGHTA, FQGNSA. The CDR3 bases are TGTGCCAGCAGCCAAAGGTCCATGTTCGAGCAGTACTTC. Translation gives CASSQRSMFEQYF.

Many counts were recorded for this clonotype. CDR3 nucleotide sequence: TGTGCCAGCAGTTACTCTGAGTGGGATGGCTACACCTTC. This translates into CASSYSEWDGYTF. This chain connects TRBV6-5 to TRBJ1-2; D gene ambiguous. CDR3 length: 13 residues. Trimming took 0 bases from V and 6 from J, leaving 8 bases between them. From germline, CDR1 is MNHEY and CDR2 SVGAGI.

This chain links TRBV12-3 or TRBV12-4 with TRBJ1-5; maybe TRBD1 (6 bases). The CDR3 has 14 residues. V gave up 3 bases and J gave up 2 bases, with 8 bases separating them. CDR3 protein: CASSFRTGNQPQHF. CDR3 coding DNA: TGTGCCAGCAGTTTTAGGACAGGCAATCAGCCCCAGCATTTT.

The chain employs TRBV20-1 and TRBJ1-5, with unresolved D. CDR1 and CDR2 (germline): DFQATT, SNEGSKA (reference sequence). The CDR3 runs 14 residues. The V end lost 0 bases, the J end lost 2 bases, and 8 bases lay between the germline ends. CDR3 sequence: CSARDYGGNQPQHF. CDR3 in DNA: TGCAGTGCTAGAGATTATGGGGGCAATCAGCCCCAGCATTTT.

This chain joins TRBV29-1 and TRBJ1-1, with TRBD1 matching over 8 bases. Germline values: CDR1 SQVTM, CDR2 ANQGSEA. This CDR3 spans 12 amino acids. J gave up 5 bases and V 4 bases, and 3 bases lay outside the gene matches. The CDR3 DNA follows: TGCAGCGTTGGACAGGGGCGTACTGAAGCTTTCTTT. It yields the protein CSVGQGRTEAFF.

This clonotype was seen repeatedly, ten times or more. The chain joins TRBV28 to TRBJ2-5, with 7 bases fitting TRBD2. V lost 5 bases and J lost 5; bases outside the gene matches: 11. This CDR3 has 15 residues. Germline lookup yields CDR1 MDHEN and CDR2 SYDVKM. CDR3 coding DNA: TGTGCCAGCAGTCGGGGAGGGCAGGGCAGGGAGACCCAGTACTTC. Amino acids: CASSRGGQGRETQYF.

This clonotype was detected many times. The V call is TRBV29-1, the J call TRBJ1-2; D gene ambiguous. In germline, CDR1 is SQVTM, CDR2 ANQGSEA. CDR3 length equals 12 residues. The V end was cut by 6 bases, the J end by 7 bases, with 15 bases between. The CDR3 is CSVGGKVRGYTF. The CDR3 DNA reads TGCAGCGTCGGTGGGAAAGTTCGTGGCTACACCTTC.

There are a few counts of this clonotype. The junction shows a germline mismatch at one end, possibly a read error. The CDR3 nucleotides are TGCGCCAGCGGCTTGGCGGGAAATCAGCCCCAGCATTTT. It specifies CASGLAGNQPQHF. The chain has TRBV5-1 and TRBJ1-5; D is ambiguous. CDR1 is SGHRS and CDR2 is YFSETQ in the germline V gene. The length of the CDR3 is 13 residues. Using reference TRBV5-1 and TRBJ1-5 for the parts outside the CDR3, the full variable domain is KAGVTQTPRYLIKTRGQQVTLSCSPISGHRSVSWYQQTPGQGLQFLFEYFSETQRNKGNFPGRFSGRQFSNSRSEMNVSTLELGDSALYLCASGLAGNQPQHFGDGTRLSIL.

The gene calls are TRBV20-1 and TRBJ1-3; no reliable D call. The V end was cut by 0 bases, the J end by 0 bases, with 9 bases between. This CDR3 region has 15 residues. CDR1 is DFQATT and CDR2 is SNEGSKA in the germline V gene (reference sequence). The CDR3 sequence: CSARDPENSGNTIYF. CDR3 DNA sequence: TGCAGTGCTAGAGATCCTGAAAACTCTGGAAACACCATATATTTT.